This T cell receptor (beta chain) is from a study of T-cell memory formation after mild COVID-19. Overall study: There were largely donor-specific TCR clusters.

CDR1 is MNHEY, CDR2 SVGEGT, per germline. Trimming removed 2 bases at V and 4 bases at J, with 3 bases between. The CDR3 consists of 11 residues. MiXCR, applied by TCRdb to the 5' RACE reads, yields one record per CDR3 protein. The data contain 380,000 or so distinct CDR3 sequences, roughly an eighth of them singletons. This clonotype was seen a few times. Its antigen remains unidentified. Whole-study results and caveats: Clones that contracted from day 15 to 85 had balanced CD4/CD8; later expanders were CD4+ biased. Clones which contracted sat mainly in CM and EM if CD4+, and in EMRA if CD8+.

V and J are TRBV6-2 or TRBV6-3 and TRBJ2-7; D is uncertain. This clonotype originated in a man aged 18 to 30 who had mild COVID-19 (a few samples of this study predate the infection). Cell type and time point are not known. The sequenced sample was PBMCs or a T cell subset sorted from them (not recorded which). CDR3 sequence (DNA): TGTGCCAGCAGTTACGAATACGAGCAGTACTTC. It yields the protein CASSYEYEQYF.